This T cell receptor (beta chain) comes out of a study of blood T cell repertoires in COVID-19. At the level of the study: From the United States, Italy and Spain came samples of acute and convalescent COVID-19. PBMCs, B-cell-depleted T cells, or T cells were the source of the cDNA or gDNA that made up the material.

In the original workflow: For nucleated cells, counts were estimated from reference gene primer amplification. Method: immunoSEQ multiplex PCR; TCRdb's copy keeps in-frame clones and lacks some. The V and J calls and clone size are taken from that table; D and trimming were inferred from the DNA. The data contain under 300,000 clones, around 86% of them singletons. Germline V gene lookup returns CDR1 MNHEY and CDR2 SVGEGT. The V end lost 3 bases, the J end lost 1 base, and 9 bases lay between the germline ends. The CDR3 runs 15 residues. This sequence was found in an older woman with active or convalescent COVID-19. Sample: peripheral blood. The chain recombines TRBV6-2 or TRBV6-3 with TRBJ2-2; TRBD1 might be the D (6 bases). DNA of the CDR3: TGTGCCAGCAGTTATAGGGACAAGAACACCGGGGAGCTGTTTTTT. This codes for CASSYRDKNTGELFF.